The T cell receptor beta chain under discussion was sequenced for a study of cytomegalovirus exposure and HLA in healthy donors. This table comes from immunoSEQ multiplex PCR, and its TCRdb copy is limited to in-frame clones, with some not included. Found here are hundreds of thousands of clones, roughly 84% of them singletons; the top ten hold around 12%. In its sample, this clone was seen a few times. The CDR3 is made up of 13 amino acids. CDR1 is LNHDA and CDR2 is SQIVND in the germline V gene (reference sequence). Trimming shortened V by 6 bases and J by 5 bases, and 13 bases separated the two germline ends.

This rearrangement joins TRBV19 to TRBJ2-5; maybe TRBD2 (6 bases). The sample was PBMCs. The TCR sequence derives from a man between 18 and 29 years old in good health and CMV-seropositive. The chain's CDR3 is CASSPAGSETQYF. DNA of the CDR3: TGTGCCAGTAGCCCCGCCGGGAGTGAGACCCAGTACTTC.